Presented here are 20 T cell receptor beta chains from one specimen sequenced in a study of Graves' ophthalmopathy and Graves' hyperthyroidism. Amplified TCR beta CDR3 regions were obtained using RNA transcripts as template. The first-round RT-PCR employed HTBI primers together with the Qiagen OneStep RT-PCR kit. A multiplex PCR was then performed as the second round. MiXCR was run by TCRdb on the multiplex PCR reads, yielding one entry per CDR3 protein. The sample carries around 1.1 million distinct CDR3 sequences, 35% to 40% recorded once. The sequenced sample consisted of peripheral blood or thyroid tissue (not recorded which). All receptors derive from an adult man with Graves' hyperthyroidism.

This clonotype was counted at least ten times. At one end the junction does not follow the germline gene, possibly because of a read error. The genes are TRBV7-6 and TRBJ1-1, with D uncertain. Germline CDR1 is SGHVS and CDR2 is FNYEAQ. The CDR3 spans 13 residues. CDR3 in amino acids: CASSLGGNAEAFF. As DNA, the CDR3 is TGTGCCAGCAGCTTAGGAGGGAACGCTGAAGCTTTCTTT.

The V gene is TRBV4-3, the J gene TRBJ2-7, with TRBD1 matching over 9 bases. This CDR3 contains 15 residues. Germline assignment: CDR1 LGHNA and CDR2 YSLEER. V gave up 3 bases and J gave up 3 bases; unmatched junction bases: 6. The CDR3 reads CASSHPGQGVYEQYF. The CDR3 nucleotides are TGCGCCAGCAGCCACCCGGGACAGGGAGTCTACGAGCAGTACTTC.

This clonotype was counted ten times or more. The chain employs TRBV9 and TRBJ2-2, with 7 bases matching TRBD2. Germline CDR1 and CDR2: SGDLS and YYNGEE. The CDR3 runs 16 residues. The J segment lost 8 bases and the V segment lost 0 bases, leaving 10 bases of the junction unmatched. Here the CDR3 reads CASSVGSGVQSGELFF. The CDR3 region has the DNA TGTGCCAGCAGCGTAGGCAGCGGGGTACAGTCAGGGGAGCTGTTTTTT.

This clonotype has only a few counts. Given a much more abundant clone one base away, this may be a read error. The V call is TRBV5-1, the J call TRBJ2-7; a possible D gene is TRBD1 (6 bases). CDR3 size: 14 residues. V was pared by 3 bases and J by 6 bases, with 16 bases between. The germline CDR1 and CDR2 sequences are SGHRS and YFSETQ. The CDR3 loop reads CASSSSSLGGEQYF. In DNA form, the CDR3 reads TGCGCCAGCAGCTCGTCGAGCCTAGGGGGCGAGCAGTACTTC.

This chain links TRBV7-2 with TRBJ2-2, with TRBD2 identical over 8 bases. The CDR3 covers 15 residues. Germline CDR1 and CDR2: SGHTA and FQGNSA. V lost 2 bases to trimming and J lost 4 bases; unmatched junction nucleotides: 3. Written as DNA, the CDR3 is TGTGCCAGCAGCTTAATCGGGACTAGCACCGGGGAGCTGTTTTTT. The encoded protein is CASSLIGTSTGELFF.

The rearrangement joins TRBV27 to TRBJ1-1; D unclear. The V and J ends lost 5 bases and 0 bases respectively, with 13 bases between them. This CDR3 region has 15 residues. Germline CDR1 and CDR2: MNHEY and SMNVEV (reference sequence). The CDR3 protein is CASSRAESMNTEAFF. The CDR3 DNA reads as TGTGCCAGCAGTCGAGCGGAATCCATGAACACTGAAGCTTTCTTT.

This rearrangement joins TRBV12-3 or TRBV12-4 to TRBJ2-3, with unresolved D. Trimming left V 1 base short and J 3 bases short, with 20 bases between. The CDR3 sequence is 18 residues long. The CDR3 nucleotides read TGTGCCAGCAGTTTAGGGACGCTAGGTACTTTTTGGACAGATACGCAGTATTTT. This translates into CASSLGTLGTFWTDTQYF.

This chain connects TRBV20-1 to TRBJ2-7; possible D gene TRBD1, 7 bases. The germline gives CDR1 DFQATT, CDR2 SNEGSKA (reference sequence). This CDR3 region has 14 residues. V was pared by 1 base and J by 2 bases, with 12 bases between. The CDR3 DNA reads TGCAGTGCTAGAGCGGAGGGGGCGACCTACGAGCAGTACTTC. Its translation: CSARAEGATYEQYF.

There are many counts of this clonotype. The chain has TRBV4-1 and TRBJ1-6; D is ambiguous. The CDR3 is made up of 14 amino acids. CDR1 and CDR2 from the germline V gene are MGHRA and YSYEKL. V lost 3 bases and J lost 4, with 7 bases in between. CDR3 DNA sequence: TGCGCCAGCAGCCAGCCGGGGTATAATTCACCCCTCCACTTT. Amino acids: CASSQPGYNSPLHF.

V is TRBV6-1 and J is TRBJ1-5; D gene unclear. Germline V gene lookup returns CDR1 MNHNS and CDR2 SASEGT. This CDR3 region has 13 residues. V was cut by 5 bases and J by 6 bases, with 11 bases left in between. CDR3 coding DNA: TGTGCCAGCAGTTTCCTGGTCGGTCAGCCCCAGCATTTT. Translating it yields CASSFLVGQPQHF.

In the case of this clonotype: At one of its ends the junction is not consistent with the germline gene, which may arise from a read error. The chain employs TRBV7-9 and TRBJ1-6, with a possible D match to TRBD1 (5 bases). Germline loops: CDR1 SEHNR, CDR2 FQNEAQ (reference sequence). The CDR3 is made up of 17 amino acids. The CDR3 loop is CASSRDAIGGRYSPLHF. In nucleotides, the CDR3 is TGCGCCAGCAGCCGGGATGCCATCGGGGGGAGGTATTCACCCCTCCACTTT. Together with reference TRBV7-9 and TRBJ1-6, the CDR3 gives the full variable domain: DTGVSQNPRHKITKRGQNVTFRCDPISEHNRLYWYRQTLGQGPEFLTYFQNEAQLEKSRLLSDRFSAERPKGSFSTLEIQRTEQGDSAMYLCASSRDAIGGRYSPLHFGNGTRLTVT.

The sample holds many counts of this clonotype. The chain combines TRBV19 with TRBJ1-5; D is unclear. The CDR3 spans 14 residues. The germline gives CDR1 LNHDA, CDR2 SQIVND (reference sequence). V lost 5 bases to trimming and J lost 2 bases, with 10 bases between them. The CDR3 spells CASSAGRGNQPQHF. As DNA, the CDR3 is TGTGCCAGTAGTGCGGGCCGGGGCAATCAGCCCCAGCATTTT. The variable domain in full, completed from reference TRBV19 and TRBJ1-5, reads DGGITQSPKYLFRKEGQNVTLSCEQNLNHDAMYWYRQDPGQGLRLIYYSQIVNDFQKGDIAEGYSVSREKKESFPLTVTSAQKNPTAFYLCASSAGRGNQPQHFGDGTRLSIL.

This clonotype was counted ten times or more. J is TRBJ1-1 and V is TRBV5-5; D not certain. Germline CDR1 is SGHKS and CDR2 is YYEKEE (reference sequence). Trimming took 2 bases from V and 4 from J, leaving 21 bases between them. The CDR3 totals 17 residues. CDR3 in DNA: TGTGCCAGCAGCTTAGTAGGGTATGGTTTGCATGTCACTGAAGCTTTCTTT. Its protein product is CASSLVGYGLHVTEAFF.

The chain uses TRBV7-9 and TRBJ1-2, with 7 nucleotides matching TRBD1. The CDR3 is 14 residues long. J gave up 5 bases and V 4 bases, and 7 bases lay outside the gene matches. CDR1 SEHNR and CDR2 FQNEAQ come from the germline V gene (reference sequence). CDR3 residues: CASSSTGSEYGYTF. The CDR3 DNA reads as TGTGCCAGCAGCTCGACAGGGTCGGAGTATGGCTACACCTTC.

This sequence joins TRBV25-1 and TRBJ1-1; TRBD1 might be the D (5 bases). Germline-derived CDR1 and CDR2 are MGHDK and SYGVNS. The CDR3 covers 15 residues. Trimming took off 5 bases at V and 7 bases at J, with 20 bases between the two ends. CDR3 region: CASSLWGVGTNEAFF. The CDR3, as DNA: TGTGCCAGCAGTTTATGGGGGGTGGGTACGAATGAAGCTTTCTTT.

The chain is built from TRBV5-1 and TRBJ1-3; D unresolved. Germline CDR1 and CDR2: SGHRS and YFSETQ. CDR3 length: 13 amino acids. V was trimmed by 5 bases and J by 0 bases, leaving 6 bases between them. The CDR3 loop is CASRQTSGNTIYF. The CDR3 DNA reads as TGCGCCAGCAGGCAGACCTCTGGAAACACCATATATTTT. The variable domain in full, with the rest retrieved from reference TRBV5-1 and TRBJ1-3, is KAGVTQTPRYLIKTRGQQVTLSCSPISGHRSVSWYQQTPGQGLQFLFEYFSETQRNKGNFPGRFSGRQFSNSRSEMNVSTLELGDSALYLCASRQTSGNTIYFGEGSWLTVV.

The rearrangement uses TRBV15 and TRBJ2-6, with D uncertain. Germline loops: CDR1 LNHNV, CDR2 YYDKDF (reference sequence). The CDR3 loop spans 16 amino acids. Trimming cost V 1 base and J 2 bases, with 9 bases left between them. The DNA of the CDR3 is TGTGCCACCAGCAGAGTTCGGAATACTGGGGCCAACGTCCTGACTTTC. It yields the protein CATSRVRNTGANVLTF.

With regard to this clonotype: This CDR3 fails to terminate in the conserved phenylalanine or tryptophan, so it likely reflects a read error. The V call is TRBV10-3, the J call TRBJ1-1, with 12 bases identical to TRBD1. The germline gives CDR1 ENHRY, CDR2 SYGVKD. V shed 6 bases and J 6 bases; nucleotides not matched to a gene: 5. The CDR3 sequence is 14 residues long. CDR3 nucleotides: TGTGCCATCAGCGGGACAGGGGGCCGGGCTGAAGCTTTCCTT. Residues: CAISGTGGRAEAFL.

Written as DNA, the CDR3 is TGTGCCAGCAGCTCTGGACAGGGGGCACGGCAGTACTTC. The encoded protein is CASSSGQGARQYF. The chain combines TRBV7-9 with TRBJ2-7; 11 nucleotides agree with TRBD1. J lost 9 bases, V lost 4 bases, and 5 bases had no gene match. Germline V gene data show CDR1 as SEHNR and CDR2 as FQNEAQ (reference sequence). The CDR3 extends over 13 amino acids.

The chain couples TRBV25-1 to TRBJ1-6, with a tentative D call TRBD1 (6 bases). The germline V gene has CDR1 MGHDK and CDR2 SYGVNS. Trimming shortened V by 4 bases and J by 5 bases, and 9 bases separated the two germline ends. This CDR3 has 14 residues. CDR3 sequence (DNA): TGTGCCAGCAGTGCCCCAGGGGATAATTCACCCCTCCACTTT. Protein product: CASSAPGDNSPLHF.